One and the same sample provided the 8 T cell receptor beta chains below, sequenced in a study of shared clonotypes between healthy human individuals. CD45RO-negative CD8 cells positively selected for CCR7 made up the naive population, which excluded terminally differentiated effector memory CD45RA+ cells. Using immunoSEQ multiplex PCR, the repertoire was profiled, and TCRdb retains in-frame clones only, with some absent. The table has roughly 1,800,000 clones, around 96% seen once. The material sequenced was naive CD8+ T cells sorted from blood. All receptors come from a man aged 18 to 30 in good health.

The rearrangement uses TRBV6-1 and TRBJ2-7; 9 bases fit TRBD1. Per the germline V gene, CDR1 is MNHNS and CDR2 is SASEGT. Germline trimming cut 0 bases from V and 4 bases from J; bases unmatched to any gene: 7. The CDR3 spans 16 residues. Here the CDR3 reads CASSEAGTGIGYEQYF. CDR3 bases: TGTGCCAGCAGTGAAGCGGGGACAGGGATCGGGTACGAGCAGTACTTC.

V usage is TRBV19 and J usage is TRBJ2-1; 11 positions match TRBD2. The CDR3 consists of 13 residues. Germline loops: CDR1 LNHDA, CDR2 SQIVND (reference sequence). The J segment lost 5 bases and the V segment lost 6 bases, leaving 0 bases of the junction unmatched. This chain's CDR3 is CASRTSGDNEQFF. The DNA for the CDR3 is TGTGCCAGTAGGACTAGCGGGGACAATGAGCAGTTCTTC. The full variable domain, rest sourced from reference TRBV19 and TRBJ2-1, is DGGITQSPKYLFRKEGQNVTLSCEQNLNHDAMYWYRQDPGQGLRLIYYSQIVNDFQKGDIAEGYSVSREKKESFPLTVTSAQKNPTAFYLCASRTSGDNEQFFGPGTRLTVL.

This chain's CDR3 is CASSPQMNTEAFF. The CDR3 bases are TGTGCCAGCAGCCCACAGATGAACACTGAAGCTTTCTTT. The J gene is TRBJ1-1, the V gene TRBV25-1; no firm D call. V was shortened by 6 bases and J by 0 bases, with 8 bases between the two germline ends. This CDR3 has 13 amino acids. Per the germline V gene, CDR1 is MGHDK and CDR2 is SYGVNS.

The J gene is TRBJ1-3, the V gene TRBV2; 9 bases map to TRBD1. The CDR3 is made up of 14 amino acids. CDR1 SNHLY and CDR2 FYNNEI come from the germline V gene. Trimming cost V 10 bases and J 7 bases; bases outside gene matches: 11. CDR3 region: CATSLGTGRNTIYF. The DNA of the CDR3 is TGTGCCACCTCCCTCGGGACAGGGAGGAACACCATATATTTT. The complete variable domain, with remaining parts taken from reference TRBV2 and TRBJ1-3, reads EPEVTQTPSHQVTQMGQEVILRCVPISNHLYFYWYRQILGQKVEFLVSFYNNEISEKSEIFDDQFSVERPDGSNFTLKIRSTKLEDSAMYFCATSLGTGRNTIYFGEGSWLTVV.

The CDR3 region is CASSFLAGTFTDTQYF. In DNA, the CDR3 is TGTGCCAGCAGTTTCCTGGCTGGTACATTCACAGATACGCAGTATTTT. This rearrangement joins TRBV27 to TRBJ2-3; D unresolved. V gave up 3 bases and J gave up 2 bases, with 15 bases separating them. The CDR3 consists of 16 residues. CDR1 is MNHEY, CDR2 SMNVEV, per germline (reference sequence).

CDR3 DNA sequence: TGTGCCAGCAGCCCCGGGGGACTAGCGGGAGTTTGGTATGAGCAGTTCTTC. Amino acid sequence: CASSPGGLAGVWYEQFF. The chain employs TRBV11-2 and TRBJ2-1; TRBD2 aligns across 14 bases. Germline values: CDR1 SGHAT, CDR2 FQNNGV. The V and J ends lost 5 bases and 8 bases, in that order; junction bases with no gene match: 11. This CDR3 has 17 residues.

V and J are TRBV10-3 and TRBJ2-3, with 8 nucleotides matching TRBD1. CDR1 is ENHRY and CDR2 is SYGVKD in the germline V gene. Trimming at V came to 3 bases and at J to 1 base, leaving 3 bases not matched to a gene. The CDR3 spans 15 residues. CDR3 sequence: CAISDPTGGTDTQYF. The CDR3, as DNA: TGTGCCATCAGTGACCCGACAGGGGGCACAGATACGCAGTATTTT.

The chain links TRBV4-1 to TRBJ2-1; D is unresolved. Trimming took 1 base from V and 5 from J, leaving 15 bases between them. The CDR3 runs to 16 residues. Germline CDR1 MGHRA, CDR2 YSYEKL. The CDR3 loop is CASSQVNSSPNNEQFF. The CDR3 DNA follows: TGCGCCAGCAGCCAAGTCAACAGTTCCCCAAACAATGAGCAGTTCTTC.